This TCR beta chain derives from a study of a mutant IDH1 vaccine in newly diagnosed glioma. Remarks on this clone: Its antigen is unidentified. The sample carries other DNA sequences with the same CDR3.

The protocol was immunoSEQ multiplex PCR, while the TCRdb copy is restricted to in-frame clones and leaves out a portion. The sample holds 60,000 to 85,000 clones, more than 80% seen once. Time point reported: week 23, last vaccination. Vaccinated patients received 300 ug of mutant IDH1 20-mer peptide per dose, with topical imiquimod. Study-wide results and limits: Vaccination elicited immune responses in 93.3% of patients. Any relationship between pseudoprogression and changes in top peripheral T cell clonotypes seemed absent.

V was cut by 0 bases and J by 5 bases, with 5 bases left in between. Germline V lookup: CDR1 SGDLS, CDR2 YYNGEE. The CDR3 totals 12 residues. V gene TRBV9 combines with J gene TRBJ1-2; D gene unclear. This TCR was sampled from a woman between 50 and 59 years old with glioma. This material consisted of PBMCs, taken from a glioma patient whose treatment included an IDH1 peptide vaccine. The CDR3: CASSVGGYGYTF. The CDR3 DNA reads as TGTGCCAGCAGCGTAGGGGGATATGGCTACACCTTC.